This is a list of T cell receptor beta chains from one sample in a study of cytomegalovirus exposure and HLA in healthy donors. Only in-frame clones appear in the TCRdb table, and some are missing; sequencing was by immunoSEQ multiplex PCR. Seen here are roughly 160,000 clones, roughly two thirds observed once, and the top ten hold approximately 5.6%. Sequenced material: PBMCs. The receptors were gathered from a woman between 18 and 29 years old in good health and CMV-seropositive. The CDR3 runs from the conserved cysteine through the conserved F or W. D genes are given only for firm matches. The size field is filled for only some rows; it gives once, few, many or a size class.

d_call j_call clone_size v_call cdr3_nt cdr3_aa
TRBD1 TRBJ2-1 few TRBV11-1 TGTGCCAGCAGGTTCTCCAGGGGGCAAAACAATGAGCAGTTCTTC CASRFSRGQNNEQFF
. TRBJ2-7 . TRBV5-6 TGTGCCAGCAGCCCCGGGACAATCACCACCTACGAGCAGTACTTC CASSPGTITTYEQYF
. TRBJ2-2 once TRBV4-3 TGCGCCAGCACATCGGGGGAAGGGGTCACCGGGGAGCTGTTTTTT CASTSGEGVTGELFF
. TRBJ1-1 . TRBV12-5 TGTGCTAGTGGTTTGGTAGCAGGGCGGTGGCACACTGAAGCTTTCTTT CASGLVAGRWHTEAFF
TRBD1 TRBJ2-7 . TRBV5-4 TGTGCCAGCAGCAGACAAGACAGGGGGATCAACGAGCAGTACTTC CASSRQDRGINEQYF
. TRBJ2-7 few TRBV9 TGTGCCAGCAGCCCACGGACTAACTCCTACGAGCAGTACTTC CASSPRTNSYEQYF
. TRBJ2-7 . TRBV15 TGTGCCACCAGCAGAGCTTTTGGCTTCTACGAGCAGTACTTC CATSRAFGFYEQYF
. TRBJ1-1 few TRBV5-6 TGTGCCAGCAGCTTTAACAGTTGGAACACTGAAGCTTTCTTT CASSFNSWNTEAFF
TRBD1 TRBJ2-6 few TRBV7-9 TGTGCCAGCAGCGTACAGGGGACTGGGGCCAACGTCCTGACTTTC CASSVQGTGANVLTF
TRBD2 TRBJ2-2 . TRBV7-2 TGTGCCAGCAGCCCAACTAGCGGGTTCACCGGGGAGCTGTTTTTT CASSPTSGFTGELFF
TRBD1 TRBJ1-2 . TRBV9 TGTGCCAGCAGTCAGGGGTGGACAGGGGGCCGTTATGGCTACACCTTC CASSQGWTGGRYGYTF
. TRBJ1-2 . TRBV19 TGTGCCAGTAGGCAACAAAAGTTCTATGGCTACACCTTC CASRQQKFYGYTF
TRBD1 TRBJ2-7 . TRBV7-2 TGTGCCAGCAGCTTGGGACAGCCGTACGAGCAGTACTTC CASSLGQPYEQYF
. TRBJ2-1 . TRBV4-3 TGCGCCAGCAGCCAAGTGCGGGGGCGCAACTACAATGAGCAGTTCTTC CASSQVRGRNYNEQFF
. TRBJ2-5 . TRBV5-6 TGTGCCAGCAGCTCCGGAGGAGGGGAGACCCAGTACTTC CASSSGGGETQYF